This T cell receptor beta chain comes out of a study of shared clonotypes between healthy human individuals. Turning to the study itself: With ages of 18 to 49, the donors were a couple of women and three men. Study results and caveats: Unshared clonotypes carried lower generation probabilities than those common to all four donors.

There are 13 residues in the CDR3. V lost 8 bases and J lost 9, with 17 bases in between. The germline V gene encodes CDR1 SNHLY and CDR2 FYNNEI. The assay was immunoSEQ multiplex PCR, and TCRdb's table has in-frame clones only and misses some. The sample lists roughly 1 million clones, 75% to 85% occurring once. Comment on this clone: Its antigen is still unknown.

This TCR derives from a man younger than 35 in good health. Some clones in this sample may be carry-over from other donors' samples. What was sequenced was memory CD4+ T cells from PBMCs. Subset of the sample: CD45RA-negative fraction. The chain links TRBV2 to TRBJ1-5; unclear D gene. The CDR3 here is CASGGRGGRPQHF. In DNA, the CDR3 is TGTGCCAGCGGCGGGCGGGGTGGCAGGCCCCAGCATTTT.